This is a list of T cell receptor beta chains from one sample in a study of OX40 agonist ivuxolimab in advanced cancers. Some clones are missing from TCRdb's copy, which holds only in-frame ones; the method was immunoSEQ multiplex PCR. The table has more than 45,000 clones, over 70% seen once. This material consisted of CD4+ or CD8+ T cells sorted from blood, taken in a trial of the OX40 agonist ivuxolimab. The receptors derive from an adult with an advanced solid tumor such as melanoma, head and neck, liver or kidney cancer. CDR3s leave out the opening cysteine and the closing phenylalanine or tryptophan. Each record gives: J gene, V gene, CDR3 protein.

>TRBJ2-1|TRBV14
ASSPILARNEQF
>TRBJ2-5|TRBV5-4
ASSLLSQETQY
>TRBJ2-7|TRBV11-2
ASSARLADYEQY
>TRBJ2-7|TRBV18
ASSPSREGPYEQY
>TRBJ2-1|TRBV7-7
ASSISGNHNEQF
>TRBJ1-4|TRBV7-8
ASSLGPDRVNNEKLF
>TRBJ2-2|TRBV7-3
ASSPGQVFNTGELF
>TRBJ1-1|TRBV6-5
ASSGQLGGEAF
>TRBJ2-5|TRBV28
ASSPSGGETQY
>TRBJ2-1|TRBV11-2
ASSLGQGLSYNEQF
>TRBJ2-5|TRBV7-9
ASSLVQGKEETQY
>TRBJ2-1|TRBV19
ASRTSASGLYNEQF
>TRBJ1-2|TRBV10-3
AISDLAGGASYGYT
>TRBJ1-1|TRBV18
ASSPNTEAF
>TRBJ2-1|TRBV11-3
ASSLNSARVNEQF
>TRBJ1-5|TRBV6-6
ASSYTFSNQPQH
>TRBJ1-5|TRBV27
ASGLNNQPQH
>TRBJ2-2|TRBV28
ASSNPGRTGELF
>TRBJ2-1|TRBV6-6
ASSYEGRDGEQF
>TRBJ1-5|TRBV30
AWSETGLSNQPQH
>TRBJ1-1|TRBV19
ASSIAVEGPNTEAF
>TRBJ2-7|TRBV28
ASSFIGQGTREQY
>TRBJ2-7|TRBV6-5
ASNSGQATYEQY
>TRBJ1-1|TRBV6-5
ASSYPGRNTEAF
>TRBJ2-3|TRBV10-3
AISVDSSTDTQY
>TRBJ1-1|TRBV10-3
AISRQEMNTEAF
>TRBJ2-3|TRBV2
ASRASGHSTDTQY
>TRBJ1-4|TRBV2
ASSSGGYEKLF
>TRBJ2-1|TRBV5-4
ASSPGTGTDEQF
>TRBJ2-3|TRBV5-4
ASSLAPRGRGTDTQY
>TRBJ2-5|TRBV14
ASSQDLVVETQY
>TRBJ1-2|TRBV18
ASSPQTGPNYGYT
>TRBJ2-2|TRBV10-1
ASGPNTGELF
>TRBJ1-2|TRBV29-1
SVLTLPDRAGGYT
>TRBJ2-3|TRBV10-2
ASRDGTSSRNTQY
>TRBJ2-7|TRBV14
ASSQDWREGRLEQY
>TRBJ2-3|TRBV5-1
ASSFLGGLSTDTQY
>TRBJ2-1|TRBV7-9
ASSLGAGGPMWNEQF